Reported below is one T cell receptor beta chain. The antigen is unknown. RNA, at about 0.45 to 1 ug, was reverse transcribed with random hexamers. Amplification of TCR beta CDR3 was carried out by immunoSEQ multiplex PCR, which covered 54 Vbeta and 13 Jbeta segments. TCRdb processed the immunoSEQ multiplex PCR reads anew with MiXCR; each CDR3 protein has one entry. The sample shows roughly 400,000 distinct CDR3 sequences, approximately 85% of them seen only once. These data are taken from a study of CD8 T cells in Susac syndrome. Study outcomes and limitations: The authors acknowledged that their TCR sequencing and HLA analysis involved a relatively small number of individuals.

In germline, CDR1 is KGHSH, CDR2 LQKENI. The CDR3 covers 15 residues. V lost 3 bases to trimming and J lost 5 bases, with 13 bases between them. The sequenced target, TCR beta, came from blood CD8+ and CD4+ T cells. Patients with stable or active relapsing-remitting disease, all of them treatment-naive, made up the multiple sclerosis controls. Sequenced material: CD8+ T cells from PBMCs. The receptor comes from a human donor with multiple sclerosis. V and J are TRBV18 and TRBJ2-2; D gene uncertain. CDR3 sequence reads: CASSPGSKATGELFF. Written as DNA, the CDR3 is TGTGCCAGCTCACCGGGGTCTAAGGCGACCGGGGAGCTGTTTTTT.